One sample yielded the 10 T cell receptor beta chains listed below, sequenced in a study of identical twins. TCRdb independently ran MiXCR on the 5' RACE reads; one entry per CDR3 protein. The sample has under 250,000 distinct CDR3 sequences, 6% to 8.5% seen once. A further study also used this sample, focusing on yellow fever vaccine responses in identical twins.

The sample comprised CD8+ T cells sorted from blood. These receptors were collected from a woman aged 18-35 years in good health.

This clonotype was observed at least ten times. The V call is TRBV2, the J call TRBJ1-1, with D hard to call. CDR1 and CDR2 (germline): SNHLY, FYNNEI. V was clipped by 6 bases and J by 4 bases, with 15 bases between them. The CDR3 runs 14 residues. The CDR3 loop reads CASSGRALRTEAFF. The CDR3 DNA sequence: TGTGCCAGCAGCGGCCGAGCCCTACGCACTGAAGCTTTCTTT.

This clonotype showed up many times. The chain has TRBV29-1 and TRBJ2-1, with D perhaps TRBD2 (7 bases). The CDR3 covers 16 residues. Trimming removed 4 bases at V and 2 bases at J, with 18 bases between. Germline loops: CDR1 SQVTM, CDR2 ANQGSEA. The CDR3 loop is CSVGGTKGGAYNEQFF. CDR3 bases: TGCAGCGTTGGGGGAACGAAGGGGGGGGCCTACAATGAGCAGTTCTTC.

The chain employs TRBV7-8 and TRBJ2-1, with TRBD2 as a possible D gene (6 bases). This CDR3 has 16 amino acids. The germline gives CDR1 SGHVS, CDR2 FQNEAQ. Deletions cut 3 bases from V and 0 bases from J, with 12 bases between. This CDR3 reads CASSFSGLSSYNEQFF. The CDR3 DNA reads TGTGCCAGCAGCTTTAGCGGTCTAAGCTCCTACAATGAGCAGTTCTTC.

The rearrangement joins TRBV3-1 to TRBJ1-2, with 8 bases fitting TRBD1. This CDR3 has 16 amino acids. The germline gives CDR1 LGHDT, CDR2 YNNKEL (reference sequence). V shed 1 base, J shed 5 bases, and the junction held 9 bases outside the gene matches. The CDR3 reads CASSQAQGALRYGYTF. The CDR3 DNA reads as TGTGCCAGCAGCCAAGCGCAGGGGGCGTTGCGGTATGGCTACACCTTC.

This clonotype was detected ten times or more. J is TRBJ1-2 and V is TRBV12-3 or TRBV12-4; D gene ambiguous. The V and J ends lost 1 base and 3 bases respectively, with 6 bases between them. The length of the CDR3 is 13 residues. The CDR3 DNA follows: TGTGCCAGCAGTTTAGGTGTTTACTATGGCTACACCTTC. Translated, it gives CASSLGVYYGYTF.

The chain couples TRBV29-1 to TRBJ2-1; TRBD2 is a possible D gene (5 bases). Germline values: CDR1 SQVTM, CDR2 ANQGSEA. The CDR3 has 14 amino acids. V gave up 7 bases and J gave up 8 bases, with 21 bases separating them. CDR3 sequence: CSGEGFGAQDEQFF. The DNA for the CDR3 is TGCAGCGGCGAGGGTTTCGGTGCTCAGGATGAGCAGTTCTTC.

The CDR3 loop is CSARERTSGINEQFF. In DNA form, the CDR3 reads TGCAGTGCTAGAGAGCGGACTAGCGGGATTAATGAGCAGTTCTTC. The chain employs TRBV20-1 and TRBJ2-1; 12 bases line up with TRBD2. V lost 0 bases to trimming and J lost 7 bases; unmatched junction nucleotides: 4. This CDR3 has 15 amino acids. Germline CDR1 DFQATT, CDR2 SNEGSKA (reference sequence).

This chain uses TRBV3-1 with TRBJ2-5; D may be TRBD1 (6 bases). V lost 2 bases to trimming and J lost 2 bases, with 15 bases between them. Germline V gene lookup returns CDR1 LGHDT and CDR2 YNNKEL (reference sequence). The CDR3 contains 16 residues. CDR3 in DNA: TGTGCCAGCAGCCAACTCTCCGACAGGCCACAAGAGACCCAGTACTTC. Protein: CASSQLSDRPQETQYF.

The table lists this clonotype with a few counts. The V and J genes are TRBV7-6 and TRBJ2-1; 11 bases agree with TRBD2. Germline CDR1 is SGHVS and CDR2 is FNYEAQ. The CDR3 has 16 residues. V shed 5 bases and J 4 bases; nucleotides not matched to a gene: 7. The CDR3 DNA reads TGTGCCAGCAGCAACCTGCTAGCGGGGGGATACAATGAGCAGTTCTTC. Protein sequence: CASSNLLAGGYNEQFF.

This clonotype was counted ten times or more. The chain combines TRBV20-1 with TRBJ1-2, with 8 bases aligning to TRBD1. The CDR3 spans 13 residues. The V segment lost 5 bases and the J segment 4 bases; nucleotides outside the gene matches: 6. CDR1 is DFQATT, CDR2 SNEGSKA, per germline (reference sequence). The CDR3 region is CSAEDRDRYGYTF. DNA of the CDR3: TGCAGTGCTGAGGACAGGGATCGCTATGGCTACACCTTC.